This T cell receptor beta chain appears in the sequencing data of a study of T cell responses to AZD1222 COVID-19 vaccine. Sequenced by immunoSEQ multiplex PCR; TCRdb stores in-frame clones only, minus some. The data show about 150,000 clones, about 90% seen once. The V and J ends lost 2 bases and 0 bases respectively, with 11 bases between them. In germline, CDR1 is SGHTA, CDR2 FQGNSA. The CDR3 has 16 amino acids. Comments on this clone: Its antigen remains unknown.

Study outcomes and limitations: Spike as a whole was targeted by vaccine-associated CD4 TCRs, dominant at 160-218 and 743-854. Spike-specific TCR breadth and depth were elevated following two AZD1222 doses. Baseline serostatus was positive in only six AZD1222 recipients.

The receptor comes from an adult in good health. This material consisted of peripheral blood, taken on day 0 of MenACWY control vaccination. The gene calls are TRBV7-2 and TRBJ2-1, with D possibly being TRBD2 (5 bases). CDR3 in DNA: TGTGCCAGCAGCTTAAGGACGGGGAGCTCCTACAATGAGCAGTTCTTC. It specifies CASSLRTGSSYNEQFF.